This T cell receptor beta chain is from a study of shared T cell receptors in the human thymus. Profiling relied on immunoSEQ multiplex PCR, and the TCRdb table lists in-frame clones only, not all of them. The sample holds hundreds of thousands of clones, 70% to 90% seen once. With respect to this clone: The same CDR3 is also encoded by other DNA sequences in this sample.

The length of the CDR3 is 13 residues. Looked up from germline, CDR1 is MNHEY and CDR2 is SVGAGI. V was cut by 3 bases and J by 1 base, with 6 bases left in between. The data also belong to a second study, concerning human thymus T cells. This second report adds: The donors were infants in Finland with congenital heart defects, otherwise immunologically healthy. Thymus specimens were resections from corrective heart surgery. Across thymic and blood repertoires, the usage of V and J genes appeared to be biased. Related research described thymic repertoires that were highly overlapping among unrelated individuals.

This chain joins TRBV6-5 and TRBJ1-1; possible D gene TRBD1, 5 bases. The clonotype originates from a girl under three years old with a congenital heart defect. Sequencing was performed on thymocytes. CDR3 sequence reads: CASSYRGNTEAFF. The CDR3 nucleotides are TGTGCCAGCAGTTATAGGGGGAACACTGAAGCTTTCTTT.